This TCR beta chain was identified in a study of blood T cell repertoires in COVID-19. Study-level information: The origin of the acute and convalescent COVID-19 samples was the United States, Italy and Spain. Sources were T cells, B-cell-depleted T cells, or PBMCs; the material itself was cDNA or gDNA.

The CDR3 is 14 amino acids. The V segment lost 6 bases and the J segment 8 bases; nucleotides outside the gene matches: 5. CDR1 SNHLY and CDR2 FYNNEI come from the germline V gene. Measured with immunoSEQ multiplex PCR; TCRdb has only the in-frame clones, and not every one. Of roughly 230,000 clones listed, approximately 85% are singletons. The rearrangement uses TRBV2 and TRBJ1-6, with 9 nucleotides matching TRBD1. Sequencing used peripheral blood. The TCR sequence derives from a man aged 50-59 years with COVID-19, enrolled during active disease. The CDR3 bases are TGTGCCAGCAGGGGACAGGGAGTCTATTCACCCCTCCACTTT. Its protein is CASRGQGVYSPLHF.